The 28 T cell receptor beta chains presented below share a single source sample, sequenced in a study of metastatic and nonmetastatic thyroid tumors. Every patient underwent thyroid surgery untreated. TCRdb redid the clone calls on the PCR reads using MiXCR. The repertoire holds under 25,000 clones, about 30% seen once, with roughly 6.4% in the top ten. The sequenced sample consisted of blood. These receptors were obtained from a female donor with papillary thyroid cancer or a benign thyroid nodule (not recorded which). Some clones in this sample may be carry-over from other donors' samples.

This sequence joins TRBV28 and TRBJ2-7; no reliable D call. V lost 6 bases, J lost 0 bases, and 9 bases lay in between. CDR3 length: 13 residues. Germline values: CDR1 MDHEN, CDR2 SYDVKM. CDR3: CASSDLSSYEQYF. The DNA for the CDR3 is TGTGCCAGCAGCGACCTGAGCTCCTACGAGCAGTACTTC.

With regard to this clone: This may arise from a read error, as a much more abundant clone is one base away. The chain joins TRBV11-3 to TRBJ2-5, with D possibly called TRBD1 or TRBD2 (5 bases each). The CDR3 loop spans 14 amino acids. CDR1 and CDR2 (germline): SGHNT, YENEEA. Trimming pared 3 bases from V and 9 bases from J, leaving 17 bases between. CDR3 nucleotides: TGTGCCAGCAGCTTGGGATCAGGGATGGAGGCCCAGTACTTC. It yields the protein CASSLGSGMEAQYF.

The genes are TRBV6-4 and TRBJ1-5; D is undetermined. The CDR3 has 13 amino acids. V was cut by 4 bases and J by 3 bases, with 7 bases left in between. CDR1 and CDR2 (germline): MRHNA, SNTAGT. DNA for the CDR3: TGTGCCAGCAGTGTGGATAACAATCAGCCCCAGCATTTT. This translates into CASSVDNNQPQHF.

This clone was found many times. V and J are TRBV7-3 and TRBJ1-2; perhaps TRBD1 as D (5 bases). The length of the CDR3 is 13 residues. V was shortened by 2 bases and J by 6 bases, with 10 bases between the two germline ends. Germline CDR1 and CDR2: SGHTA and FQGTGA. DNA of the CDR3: TGTGCCAGCAGCTTAGGGGGAATGGATGGCTACACCTTC. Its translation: CASSLGGMDGYTF. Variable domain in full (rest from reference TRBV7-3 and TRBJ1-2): GAGVSQTPSNKVTEKGKYVELRCDPISGHTALYWYRQSLGQGPEFLIYFQGTGAADDSGLPNDRFFAVRPEGSVSTLKIQRTERGDSAVYLCASSLGGMDGYTFGSGTRLTVV.

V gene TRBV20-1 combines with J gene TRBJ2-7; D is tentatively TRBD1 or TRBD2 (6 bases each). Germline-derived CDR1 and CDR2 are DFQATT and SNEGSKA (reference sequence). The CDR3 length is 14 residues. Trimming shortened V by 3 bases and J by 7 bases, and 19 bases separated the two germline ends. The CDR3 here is CSASETGAKGEQYF. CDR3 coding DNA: TGCAGTGCTAGCGAGACGGGGGCGAAGGGGGAGCAGTACTTC.

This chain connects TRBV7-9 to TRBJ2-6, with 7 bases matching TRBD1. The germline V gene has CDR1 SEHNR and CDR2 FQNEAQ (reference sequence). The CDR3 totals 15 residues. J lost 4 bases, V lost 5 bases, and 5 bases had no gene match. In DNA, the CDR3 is TGTGCCAGCAGCCCGACAGGGTCAGGGGCCAACGTCCTGACTTTC. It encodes CASSPTGSGANVLTF.

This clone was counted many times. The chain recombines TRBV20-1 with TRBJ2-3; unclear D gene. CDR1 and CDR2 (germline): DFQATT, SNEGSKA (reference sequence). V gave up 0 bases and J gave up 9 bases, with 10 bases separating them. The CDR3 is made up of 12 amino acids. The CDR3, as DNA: TGCAGTGCTAGAGATGATCTAGAAACGCAGTATTTT. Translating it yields CSARDDLETQYF.

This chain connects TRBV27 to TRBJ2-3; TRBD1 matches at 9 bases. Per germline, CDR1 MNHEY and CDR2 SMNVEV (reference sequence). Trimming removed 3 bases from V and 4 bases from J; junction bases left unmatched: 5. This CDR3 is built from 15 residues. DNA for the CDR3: TGTGCCAGCAGTTTTGGCACAGGGGGCCCAGATACGCAGTATTTT. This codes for CASSFGTGGPDTQYF.

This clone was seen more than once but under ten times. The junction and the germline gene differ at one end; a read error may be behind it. CDR3 bases: TGTGCCAGCAGGCGGACAGGGAGGACTGGGGCCAACTTCCTGACTTTC. Translating it yields CASRRTGRTGANFLTF. The V and J genes are TRBV6-1 and TRBJ2-6, with 8 bases fitting TRBD1. Germline-derived CDR1 and CDR2 are MNHNS and SASEGT. The CDR3 consists of 16 residues.

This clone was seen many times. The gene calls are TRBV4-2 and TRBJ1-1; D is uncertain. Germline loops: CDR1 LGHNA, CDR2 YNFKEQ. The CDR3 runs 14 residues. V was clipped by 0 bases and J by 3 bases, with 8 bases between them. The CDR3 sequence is CASSQETADTEAFF. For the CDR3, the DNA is TGTGCCAGCAGCCAAGAAACAGCCGACACTGAAGCTTTCTTT.

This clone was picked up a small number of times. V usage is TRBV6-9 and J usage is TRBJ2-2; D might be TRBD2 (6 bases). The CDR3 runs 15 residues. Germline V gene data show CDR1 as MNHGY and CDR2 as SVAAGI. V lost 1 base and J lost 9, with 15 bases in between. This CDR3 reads CASSYYSGGFRELFF. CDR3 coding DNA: TGTGCCAGCAGTTATTACAGCGGAGGGTTCCGGGAGCTGTTTTTT.

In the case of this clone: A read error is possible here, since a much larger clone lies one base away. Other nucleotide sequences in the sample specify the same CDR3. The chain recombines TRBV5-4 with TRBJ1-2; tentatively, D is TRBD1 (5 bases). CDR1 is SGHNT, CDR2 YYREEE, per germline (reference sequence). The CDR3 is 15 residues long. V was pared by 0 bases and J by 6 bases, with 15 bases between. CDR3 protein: CASSLDLTNRHGYTF. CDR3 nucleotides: TGTGCCAGCAGCTTGGATCTGACGAACAGGCATGGCTACACCTTC.

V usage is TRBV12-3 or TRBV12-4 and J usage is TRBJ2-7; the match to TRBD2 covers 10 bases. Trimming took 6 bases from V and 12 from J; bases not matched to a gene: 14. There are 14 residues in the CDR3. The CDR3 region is CASRRSSGSYERYF. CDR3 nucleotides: TGTGCCAGCAGACGGTCTAGCGGGAGTTACGAGAGGTACTTC.

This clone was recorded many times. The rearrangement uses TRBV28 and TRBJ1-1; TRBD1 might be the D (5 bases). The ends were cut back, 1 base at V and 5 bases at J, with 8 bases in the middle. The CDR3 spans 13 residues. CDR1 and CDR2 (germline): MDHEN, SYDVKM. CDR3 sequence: CASSLYRGTEAFF. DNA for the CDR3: TGTGCCAGCAGTTTATATAGGGGAACTGAAGCTTTCTTT.

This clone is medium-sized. CDR3 DNA sequence: TGCAGTGCTAGTTTTCGAGGGATGAGGAGCAATCAGCCCCAGCATTTT. It encodes CSASFRGMRSNQPQHF. V and J are TRBV20-1 and TRBJ1-5; no clear D. Per the germline V gene, CDR1 is DFQATT and CDR2 is SNEGSKA (reference sequence). Trimming shortened V by 3 bases and J by 1 base, and 16 bases separated the two germline ends. The CDR3 extends over 16 amino acids.

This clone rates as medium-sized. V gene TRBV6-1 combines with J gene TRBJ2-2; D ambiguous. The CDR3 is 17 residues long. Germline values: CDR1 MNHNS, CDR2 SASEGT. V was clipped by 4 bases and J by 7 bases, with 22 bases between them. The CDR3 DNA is TGTGCCAGCAGTGCCAAACGGGTTGGGGAACGTAGCGGGGAGCTGTTTTTT. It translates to CASSAKRVGERSGELFF.

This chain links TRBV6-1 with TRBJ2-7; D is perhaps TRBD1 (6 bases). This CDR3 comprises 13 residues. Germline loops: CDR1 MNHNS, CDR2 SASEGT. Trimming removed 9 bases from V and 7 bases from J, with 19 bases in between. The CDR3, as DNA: TGTGCCAGTACACCCGGGACAAGATATGAGCAGTACTTC. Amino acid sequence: CASTPGTRYEQYF.

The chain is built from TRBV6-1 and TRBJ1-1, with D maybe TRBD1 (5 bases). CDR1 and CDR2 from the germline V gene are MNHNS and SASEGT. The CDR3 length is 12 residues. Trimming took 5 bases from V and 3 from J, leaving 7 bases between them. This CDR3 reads CASSTGHTEAFF. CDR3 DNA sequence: TGTGCCAGCAGTACAGGTCACACTGAAGCTTTCTTT.

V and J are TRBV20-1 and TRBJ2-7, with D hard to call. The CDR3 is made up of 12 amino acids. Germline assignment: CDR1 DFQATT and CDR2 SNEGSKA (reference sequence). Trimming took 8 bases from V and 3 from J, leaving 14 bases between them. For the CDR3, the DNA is TGCAGTTGGCATCTGGAGATCTACGAGCAGTACTTC. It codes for CSWHLEIYEQYF.

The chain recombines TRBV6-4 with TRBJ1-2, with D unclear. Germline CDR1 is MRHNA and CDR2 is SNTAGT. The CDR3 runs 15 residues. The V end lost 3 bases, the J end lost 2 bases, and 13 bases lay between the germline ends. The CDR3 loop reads CASSEASGTNYGYTF. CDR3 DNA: TGTGCCAGCAGTGAAGCGTCAGGAACCAACTATGGCTACACCTTC.

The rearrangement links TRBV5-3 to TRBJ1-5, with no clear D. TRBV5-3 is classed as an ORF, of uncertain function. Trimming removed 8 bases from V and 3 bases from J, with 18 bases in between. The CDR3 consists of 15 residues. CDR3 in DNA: TGTGCCAGTAAACCTCGACATCTTGACAATCAGCCCCAGCATTTT. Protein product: CASKPRHLDNQPQHF.

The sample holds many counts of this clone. The CDR3 protein is CASSLRGTEAFF. The CDR3 nucleotides are TGTGCCAGCAGCCTCAGGGGCACTGAAGCTTTCTTT. The chain employs TRBV5-6 and TRBJ1-1; D may be TRBD1 (6 bases). CDR1 and CDR2 from the germline V gene are SGHDT and YYEEEE. Between the trimmed V and J ends, which lost 4 bases and 4 bases, there was a span of 8 bases. The CDR3 is made up of 12 amino acids.

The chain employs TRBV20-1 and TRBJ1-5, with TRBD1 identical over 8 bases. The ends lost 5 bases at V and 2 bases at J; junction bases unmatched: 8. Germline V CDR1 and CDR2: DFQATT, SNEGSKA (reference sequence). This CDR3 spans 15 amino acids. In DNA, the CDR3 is TGCAGTGCTGGGAGGGTGACAGGGGGCAATCAGCCCCAGCATTTT. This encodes CSAGRVTGGNQPQHF.

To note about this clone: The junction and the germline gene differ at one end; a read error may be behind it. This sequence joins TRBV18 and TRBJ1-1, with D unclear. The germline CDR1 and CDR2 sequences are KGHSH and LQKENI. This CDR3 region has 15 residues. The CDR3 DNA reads TGTGCCAGCTCACCACTTGGCGATTGCGACACCGAAGCTTTCTTT. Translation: CASSPLGDCDTEAFF.

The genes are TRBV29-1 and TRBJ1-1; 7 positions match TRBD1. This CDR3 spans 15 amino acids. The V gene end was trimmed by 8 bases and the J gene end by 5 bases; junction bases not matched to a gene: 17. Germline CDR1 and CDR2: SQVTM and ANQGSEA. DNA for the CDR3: TGCAGCTCCTATACAGGGGACGCGCAGGGTACTGAAGCTTTCTTT. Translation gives CSSYTGDAQGTEAFF.

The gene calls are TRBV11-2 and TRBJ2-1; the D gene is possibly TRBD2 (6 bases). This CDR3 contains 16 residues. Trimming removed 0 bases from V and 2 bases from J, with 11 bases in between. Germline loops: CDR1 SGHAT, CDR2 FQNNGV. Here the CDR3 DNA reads TGTGCCAGCAGCTTAGAAGTTAGCGGTACCTACAATGAGCAGTTCTTC. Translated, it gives CASSLEVSGTYNEQFF.

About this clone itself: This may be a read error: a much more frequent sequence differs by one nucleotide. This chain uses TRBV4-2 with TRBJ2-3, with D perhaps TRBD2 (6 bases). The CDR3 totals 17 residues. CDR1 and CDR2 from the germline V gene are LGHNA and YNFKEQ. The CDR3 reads CASGQDGAGRLYDTQYF. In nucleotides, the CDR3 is TGTGCCAGCGGCCAAGATGGGGCGGGGAGACTGTACGATACGCAGTATTTT.

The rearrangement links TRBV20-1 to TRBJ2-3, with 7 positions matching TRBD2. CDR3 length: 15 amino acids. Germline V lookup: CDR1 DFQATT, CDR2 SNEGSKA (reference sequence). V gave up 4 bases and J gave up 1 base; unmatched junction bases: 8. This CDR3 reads CSANRREQGTDTQYF. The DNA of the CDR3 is TGCAGTGCTAATAGGCGGGAGCAGGGCACAGATACGCAGTATTTT.